The 27 T cell receptor beta chains below were found in one sample sequenced in a study of T cell repertoires in cytomegalovirus infection. Their antigens remain unidentified. TCRdb independently ran MiXCR on the reads; one entry per CDR3 protein. The sample consists of approximately 83,000 distinct CDR3 sequences, under 30% of them appearing once. The input for sequencing was CD8+ T cells from cultured PBMCs, taken from culture after CMV antigen stimulation. Receptor source: a human donor in good health (CMV status not recorded). Some clones in this sample may be carry-over from other donors' samples.

The chain carries TRBV12-3 or TRBV12-4 and TRBJ2-3, with D unclear. The CDR3 extends over 14 amino acids. The V and J ends lost 5 bases and 2 bases respectively, with 11 bases between them. The CDR3 loop is CASSPAGYTDTQYF. CDR3 coding DNA: TGTGCCAGCAGTCCTGCCGGGTACACAGATACGCAGTATTTT.

This clonotype was detected ten times or more. This chain connects TRBV7-2 to TRBJ2-3; TRBD2 matches at 11 bases. The ends lost 1 base at V and 1 base at J; junction bases unmatched: 7. The germline V gene encodes CDR1 SGHTA and CDR2 FQGNSA. The CDR3 sequence is 18 residues long. The CDR3 DNA is TGTGCCAGCAGCTTAGGTGCTAGCGGGAGGCGACGCACAGATACGCAGTATTTT. As protein: CASSLGASGRRRTDTQYF.

Ten or more counts support this clonotype. The genes are TRBV30 and TRBJ2-1, with D perhaps matching TRBD2 (5 bases). V was shortened by 3 bases and J by 9 bases, with 12 bases between the two germline ends. The CDR3 runs to 12 residues. The germline V gene encodes CDR1 GTSNPN and CDR2 SVGIG (reference sequence). For the CDR3, the DNA is TGTGCCTGGAGAAAAACTAGTATTGAGCAGTTCTTC. This translates into CAWRKTSIEQFF.

The chain employs TRBV30 and TRBJ1-1; D ambiguous. The CDR3 loop spans 11 amino acids. Per the germline V gene, CDR1 is GTSNPN and CDR2 is SVGIG (reference sequence). Trimming shortened V by 3 bases and J by 6 bases, and 8 bases separated the two germline ends. The DNA of the CDR3 is TGTGCCTGGAGGACCGTCCCTGAAGCTTTCTTT. This gives the protein CAWRTVPEAFF.

Here the CDR3 DNA reads TGCAGCGCCGAGGGGACAGACTCCTACGAGCAGTACTTC. Amino acids: CSAEGTDSYEQYF. This chain joins TRBV29-1 and TRBJ2-7; TRBD1 matches 7 bases. The CDR3 contains 13 residues. V lost 7 bases, J lost 0 bases, and 6 bases stayed unmatched. Per the germline V gene, CDR1 is SQVTM and CDR2 is ANQGSEA.

A word on this clonotype: A much larger clone differs by one base, so this may be a read error. The chain employs TRBV6-5 and TRBJ2-5; no clear D. The CDR3 sequence is 15 residues long. The V gene lost 6 bases and the J gene lost 4 bases, with 18 bases spanning the gap. Germline values: CDR1 MNHEY, CDR2 SVGAGI. The CDR3 DNA is TGTGCCAGCAGCAACAAGGGCGTTAGGAGAGAGACCCAGTACTTC. Protein product: CASSNKGVRRETQYF.

This clonotype was observed a handful of times. J is TRBJ2-7 and V is TRBV4-1; 7 nucleotides line up with TRBD2. V lost 1 base and J lost 5; bases outside the gene matches: 8. The CDR3 length is 15 residues. Per the germline V gene, CDR1 is MGHRA and CDR2 is YSYEKL. The CDR3 nucleotides are TGCGCCAGCAGCCAAGTGGGGGGGGTTGGGGACGAGCAGTACTTC. As protein: CASSQVGGVGDEQYF.

The V call is TRBV19, the J call TRBJ2-1; D ambiguous. The germline V and J ends were trimmed by 5 bases and 4 bases, with 12 bases remaining between them. The germline gives CDR1 LNHDA, CDR2 SQIVND (reference sequence). This CDR3 has 14 residues. The CDR3 sequence: CASSYITSYNEQFF. CDR3 bases: TGTGCCAGTAGTTATATCACTTCTTACAATGAGCAGTTCTTC.

The chain joins TRBV4-3 to TRBJ2-7, with 7 bases matching TRBD2. Germline V gene lookup returns CDR1 LGHNA and CDR2 YSLEER. The CDR3 runs 13 residues. J lost 3 bases, V lost 1 base, and 0 bases had no gene match. Here the CDR3 DNA reads TGCGCCAGCAGCCAAGGGACTAGCTACGAGCAGTACTTC. As protein: CASSQGTSYEQYF.

This clonotype showed up just a few times. The chain links TRBV24-1 to TRBJ2-2; 9 positions match TRBD1. V was clipped by 3 bases and J by 4 bases; unmatched bases: 8. The CDR3 consists of 17 residues. Per germline, CDR1 KGHDR and CDR2 SFDVKD. CDR3 in DNA: TGTGCCACCAGTGATGGCGACAGGGGGTACGGCACCGGGGAGCTGTTTTTT. It encodes CATSDGDRGYGTGELFF.

For this clonotype: One end of the junction is discordant with germline, which a read error may explain. CDR3 in amino acids: CASSLNREFDEQYF. In DNA form, the CDR3 reads TGTGCCAGCAGCTTAAATAGGGAATTCGACGAGCAGTACTTC. The chain couples TRBV5-1 to TRBJ2-7; D is unclear. The CDR3 runs to 14 residues. Germline assignment: CDR1 SGHRS and CDR2 YFSETQ.

This clonotype was seen a handful of times. The gene calls are TRBV4-3 and TRBJ1-6; no reliable D call. V gave up 0 bases and J gave up 10 bases, with 13 bases separating them. This CDR3 is 15 amino acids long. The germline CDR1 and CDR2 sequences are LGHNA and YSLEER. The CDR3 sequence: CASSQDAADRSPLHF. The DNA of the CDR3 is TGCGCCAGCAGCCAAGATGCGGCGGATCGGTCACCCCTCCACTTT.

This chain joins TRBV4-1 and TRBJ1-4; D is possibly TRBD1 (6 bases). There are 14 residues in the CDR3. V gave up 6 bases and J gave up 5 bases, with 13 bases separating them. The V gene's germline CDR1 is MGHRA and CDR2 YSYEKL. In DNA, the CDR3 is TGCGCCAGCAGGGGGGGACAAGAGAATGAAAAACTGTTTTTT. Its protein product is CASRGGQENEKLFF.

Regarding this clonotype: This CDR3 fails to terminate in the conserved phenylalanine or tryptophan, so it likely reflects a read error. The rearrangement links TRBV19 to TRBJ1-5; 7 bases fit TRBD1. The germline gives CDR1 LNHDA, CDR2 SQIVND (reference sequence). The V segment lost 4 bases and the J segment 0 bases; nucleotides outside the gene matches: 6. CDR3 length equals 16 residues. CDR3 residues: CASSRGTVDSNQPQHS. CDR3 nucleotide sequence: TGTGCCAGTAGTAGGGGGACAGTTGATAGCAATCAGCCCCAGCATTCT.

The V gene is TRBV5-1, the J gene TRBJ2-1; 12 bases align to TRBD1. Germline loops: CDR1 SGHRS, CDR2 YFSETQ. This CDR3 region has 15 residues. Trimming removed 4 bases from V and 7 bases from J; junction bases left unmatched: 6. The CDR3 reads CASSMGQGAWNEQFF. The CDR3 DNA sequence: TGCGCCAGCAGCATGGGACAGGGGGCCTGGAATGAGCAGTTCTTC.

The chain carries TRBV20-1 and TRBJ2-7, with D perhaps TRBD2 (5 bases). Germline-derived CDR1 and CDR2 are DFQATT and SNEGSKA (reference sequence). The CDR3 is made up of 16 amino acids. V was trimmed by 6 bases and J by 5 bases, leaving 26 bases between them. CDR3 protein: CSASLGGYNPGDEQYF. CDR3 sequence (DNA): TGCAGTGCCTCCCTGGGCGGGTACAACCCCGGTGACGAGCAGTACTTC.

The rearrangement links TRBV7-9 to TRBJ2-7; D is unresolved. V was pared by 7 bases and J by 0 bases, with 13 bases between. This CDR3 has 14 residues. Germline V gene data show CDR1 as SEHNR and CDR2 as FQNEAQ (reference sequence). CDR3 in amino acids: CASTLDLTSYEQYF. The DNA for the CDR3 is TGTGCCAGCACCCTGGACCTCACCTCCTACGAGCAGTACTTC.

This clonotype was found many times. The V call is TRBV6-2 or TRBV6-3, the J call TRBJ2-1; TRBD1 matches at 9 bases. Trimming cost V 2 bases and J 3 bases; bases outside gene matches: 8. There are 17 residues in the CDR3. CDR1 is MNHEY, CDR2 SVGEGT, per germline. In nucleotides, the CDR3 is TGTGCCAGCAGTTACACCCGGACAGGGGCGATCTACAATGAGCAGTTCTTC. Translation: CASSYTRTGAIYNEQFF.

This clonotype was seen a few times. This chain links TRBV24-1 with TRBJ2-1; 7 positions match TRBD2. This CDR3 has 16 residues. CDR1 is KGHDR, CDR2 SFDVKD, per germline. The V segment lost 1 base and the J segment 5 bases; nucleotides outside the gene matches: 7. In DNA, the CDR3 is TGTGCCACCAGTGATTTTGGGGGGGGGGGTCACAATGAGCAGTTCTTC. Amino acids: CATSDFGGGGHNEQFF.

This clonotype showed up many times. The CDR3 DNA reads TGTGCCAGCAGCCCGAAGAGAGTTAGTGAGCAGTTCTTC. Translating gives CASSPKRVSEQFF. The chain joins TRBV7-8 to TRBJ2-1; D ambiguous. CDR3 length: 13 residues. From germline, CDR1 is SGHVS and CDR2 FQNEAQ. V lost 5 bases and J 9 bases, leaving 14 bases between the germline ends.

This clonotype was seen just once. The J gene is TRBJ2-1, the V gene TRBV5-1, with 11 bases matching TRBD2. Germline assignment: CDR1 SGHRS and CDR2 YFSETQ. The length of the CDR3 is 13 residues. The J segment lost 9 bases and the V segment lost 2 bases, leaving 1 base of the junction unmatched. CDR3 sequence reads: CASSFTSGSEQFF. In DNA, the CDR3 is TGCGCCAGCAGCTTTACTAGCGGGAGTGAGCAGTTCTTC.

This sequence joins TRBV15 and TRBJ1-1; D gene unclear. The CDR3 has 15 residues. Trimming left V 1 base short and J 0 bases short, with 9 bases between. The V gene's germline CDR1 is LNHNV and CDR2 YYDKDF (reference sequence). This CDR3 reads CATSRVREMNTEAFF. The CDR3 nucleotides read TGTGCCACCAGCAGAGTGAGAGAGATGAACACTGAAGCTTTCTTT. Complete variable domain (other parts from reference TRBV15 and TRBJ1-1): DAMVIQNPRYQVTQFGKPVTLSCSQTLNHNVMYWYQQKSSQAPKLLFHYYDKDFNNEADTPDNFQSRRPNTSFCFLDIRSPGLGDTAMYLCATSRVREMNTEAFFGQGTRLTVV.

The V gene is TRBV10-2, the J gene TRBJ2-7; the match to TRBD2 covers 11 bases. J lost 6 bases, V lost 10 bases, and 11 bases had no gene match. Germline CDR1 is WSHSY and CDR2 is SAAADI. The CDR3 is 14 residues long. CDR3 sequence (DNA): TGCGCCACCAATTTAGCGGGAGGGCCGGGCGAGCAGTACTTC. It codes for CATNLAGGPGEQYF.

The V call is TRBV2, the J call TRBJ2-3, with 9 bases identical to TRBD2. V shed 1 base, J shed 2 bases, and the junction held 7 bases outside the gene matches. Germline V gene lookup returns CDR1 SNHLY and CDR2 FYNNEI. This CDR3 contains 17 residues. CDR3 in DNA: TGTGCCAGCAGTGAAGTTGGGCTAGCGGGGTACACAGATACGCAGTATTTT. This codes for CASSEVGLAGYTDTQYF.

This clonotype was counted ten times or more. V usage is TRBV6-5 and J usage is TRBJ1-1; the D gene is possibly TRBD1 (5 bases). The CDR3 length is 18 residues. V lost 2 bases and J lost 1, with 20 bases in between. The germline V gene has CDR1 MNHEY and CDR2 SVGAGI. CDR3 nucleotides: TGTGCCAGCAGTTACCGTGAAGGGAGGGAGGGGCCGAACACTGAAGCTTTCTTT. Protein: CASSYREGREGPNTEAFF.

The V and J genes are TRBV6-6 and TRBJ1-1, with 7 bases aligning to TRBD1. Germline loops: CDR1 MNHNY, CDR2 SVGAGI (reference sequence). The CDR3 consists of 16 residues. V lost 5 bases and J lost 3; bases outside the gene matches: 12. CDR3 residues: CASSENDRAVDTEAFF. The DNA of the CDR3 is TGTGCCAGCAGTGAGAATGACAGGGCAGTAGACACTGAAGCTTTCTTT.

Many counts were recorded for this clonotype. J is TRBJ2-4 and V is TRBV6-2 or TRBV6-3; 8 bases align to TRBD2. This CDR3 is built from 16 residues. After removal of 3 bases from V and 9 bases from J, the junction contained 13 bases not matched to a gene. Germline V gene lookup returns CDR1 MNHEY and CDR2 SVGEGT. The CDR3 is CASSYVDGGRRSIQYF. CDR3 nucleotide sequence: TGTGCCAGCAGTTATGTTGATGGCGGGAGGAGGAGCATTCAGTACTTC.